This TCR beta chain was obtained from a study of blood T cell repertoires in COVID-19. Study details: Italy, Spain and the United States were the sources of the convalescent and acute COVID-19 samples. The analysed material was cDNA or gDNA that came from T cells, B-cell-depleted T cells, or PBMCs.

Original processing methods: Estimates of nucleated cell counts were drawn from the amplification of reference gene primers. Produced via immunoSEQ multiplex PCR; TCRdb's table is partial and in-frame only. Clonal size and the V and J genes are those of that table, whereas D and trimming came from the DNA. The sample has about 100,000 clones, 88% seen once. The CDR3 sequence is 15 residues long. Germline V lookup: CDR1 SGDLS, CDR2 YYNGEE. V was shortened by 0 bases and J by 1 base, with 10 bases between the two germline ends. The chain recombines TRBV9 with TRBJ1-1, with D perhaps matching TRBD1 (6 bases). The sequenced material came from peripheral blood. The source is a human donor in a cohort sampled during active COVID-19. In nucleotides, the CDR3 is TGTGCCAGCAGCGTAGTGAGGGGACAGAACACTGAAGCTTTCTTT. Protein sequence: CASSVVRGQNTEAFF.